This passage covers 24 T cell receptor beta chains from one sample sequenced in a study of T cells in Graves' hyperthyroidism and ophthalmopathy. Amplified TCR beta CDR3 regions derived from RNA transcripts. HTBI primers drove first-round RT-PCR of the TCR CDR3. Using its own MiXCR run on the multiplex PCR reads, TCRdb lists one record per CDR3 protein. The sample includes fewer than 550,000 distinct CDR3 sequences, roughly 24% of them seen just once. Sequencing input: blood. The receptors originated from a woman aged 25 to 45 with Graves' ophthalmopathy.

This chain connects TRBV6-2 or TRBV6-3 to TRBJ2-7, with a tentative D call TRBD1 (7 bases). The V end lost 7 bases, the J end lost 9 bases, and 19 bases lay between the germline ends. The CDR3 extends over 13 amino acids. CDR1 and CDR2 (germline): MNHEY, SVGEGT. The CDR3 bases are TGTGCCAGCACGGACAGGCCCCCGGAGGGGCAGTACTTC. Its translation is CASTDRPPEGQYF.

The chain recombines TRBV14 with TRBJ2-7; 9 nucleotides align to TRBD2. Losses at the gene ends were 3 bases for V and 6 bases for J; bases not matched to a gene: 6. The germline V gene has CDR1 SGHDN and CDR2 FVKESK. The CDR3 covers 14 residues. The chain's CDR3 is CASSHLAGGGEQYF. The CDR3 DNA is TGTGCCAGCAGCCATCTCGCGGGGGGGGGCGAGCAGTACTTC.

The CDR3 bases are TGTGCCAGCAGTGACCAGGGACAGGGAGTCACTGAAGCTTTCTTT. It translates to CASSDQGQGVTEAFF. The gene calls are TRBV2 and TRBJ1-1, with 9 nucleotides matching TRBD1. The germline V gene has CDR1 SNHLY and CDR2 FYNNEI. The CDR3 is 15 amino acids. After removal of 3 bases from V and 4 bases from J, the junction contained 6 bases not matched to a gene.

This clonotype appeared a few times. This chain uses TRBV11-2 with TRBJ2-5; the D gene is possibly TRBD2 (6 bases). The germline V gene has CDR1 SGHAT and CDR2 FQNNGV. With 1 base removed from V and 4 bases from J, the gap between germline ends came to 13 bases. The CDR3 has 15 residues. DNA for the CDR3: TGTGCCAGCAGCTTAGTGACGGGAGTGAGAGAGACCCAGTACTTC. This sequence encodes CASSLVTGVRETQYF.

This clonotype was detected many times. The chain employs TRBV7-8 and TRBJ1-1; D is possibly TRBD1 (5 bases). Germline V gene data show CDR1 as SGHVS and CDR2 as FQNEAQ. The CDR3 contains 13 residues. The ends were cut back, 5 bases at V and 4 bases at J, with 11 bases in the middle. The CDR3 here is CASSIGRGTEAFF. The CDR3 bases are TGTGCCAGCAGCATTGGGAGGGGCACTGAAGCTTTCTTT.

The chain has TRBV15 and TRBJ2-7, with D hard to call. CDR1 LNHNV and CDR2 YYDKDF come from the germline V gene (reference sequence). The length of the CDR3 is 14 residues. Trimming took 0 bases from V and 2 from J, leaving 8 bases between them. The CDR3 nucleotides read TGTGCCACCAGCAGAGAAGTAGAGACCTACGAGCAGTACTTC. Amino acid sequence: CATSREVETYEQYF.

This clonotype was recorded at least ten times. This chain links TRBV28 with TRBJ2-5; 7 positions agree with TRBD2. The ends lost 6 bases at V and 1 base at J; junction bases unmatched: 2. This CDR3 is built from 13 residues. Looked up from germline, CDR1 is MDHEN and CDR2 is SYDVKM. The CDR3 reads CASSASGQETQYF. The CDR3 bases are TGTGCCAGCAGCGCTAGCGGCCAAGAGACCCAGTACTTC.

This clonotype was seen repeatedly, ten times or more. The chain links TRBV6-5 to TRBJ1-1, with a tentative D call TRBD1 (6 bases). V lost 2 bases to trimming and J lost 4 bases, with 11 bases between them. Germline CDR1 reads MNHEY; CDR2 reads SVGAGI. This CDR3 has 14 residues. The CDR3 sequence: CASSYGTGPTEAFF. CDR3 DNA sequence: TGTGCCAGCAGTTACGGCACAGGGCCCACTGAAGCTTTCTTT.

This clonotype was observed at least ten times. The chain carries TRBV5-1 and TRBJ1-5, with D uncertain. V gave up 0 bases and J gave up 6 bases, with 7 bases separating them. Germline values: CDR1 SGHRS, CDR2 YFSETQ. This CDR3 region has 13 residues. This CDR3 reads CASSLDASQPQHF. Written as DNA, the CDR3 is TGCGCCAGCAGCTTGGATGCGAGTCAGCCCCAGCATTTT. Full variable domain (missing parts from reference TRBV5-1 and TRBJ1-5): KAGVTQTPRYLIKTRGQQVTLSCSPISGHRSVSWYQQTPGQGLQFLFEYFSETQRNKGNFPGRFSGRQFSNSRSEMNVSTLELGDSALYLCASSLDASQPQHFGDGTRLSIL.

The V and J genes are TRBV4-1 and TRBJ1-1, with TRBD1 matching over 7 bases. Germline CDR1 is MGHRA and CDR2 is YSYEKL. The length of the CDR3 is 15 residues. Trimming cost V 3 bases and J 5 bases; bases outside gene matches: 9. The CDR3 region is CASSQGDRAHTEAFF. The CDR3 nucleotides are TGCGCCAGCAGCCAGGGCGACAGGGCGCATACTGAAGCTTTCTTT.

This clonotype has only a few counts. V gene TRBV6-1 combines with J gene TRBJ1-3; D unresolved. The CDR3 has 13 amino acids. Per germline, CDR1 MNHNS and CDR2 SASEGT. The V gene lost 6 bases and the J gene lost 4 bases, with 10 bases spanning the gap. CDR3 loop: CASRTNAGNTIYF. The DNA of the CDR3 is TGTGCCAGCAGAACCAATGCCGGAAACACCATATATTTT.

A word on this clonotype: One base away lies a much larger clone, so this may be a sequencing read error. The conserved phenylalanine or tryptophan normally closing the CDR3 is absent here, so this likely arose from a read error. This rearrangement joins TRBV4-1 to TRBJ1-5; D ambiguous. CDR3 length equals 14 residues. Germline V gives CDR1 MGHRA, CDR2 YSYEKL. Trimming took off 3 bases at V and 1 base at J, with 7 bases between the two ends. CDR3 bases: TGCGCCAGCAGCCAGGCAGGCAGCAATCAGCCCCAGCATGTT. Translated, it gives CASSQAGSNQPQHV.

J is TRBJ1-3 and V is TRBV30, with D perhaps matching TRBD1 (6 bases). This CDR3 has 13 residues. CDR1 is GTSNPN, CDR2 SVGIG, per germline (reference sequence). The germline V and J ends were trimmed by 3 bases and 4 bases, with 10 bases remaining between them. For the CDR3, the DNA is TGTGCCTGGAGGGGGACACCGGGAAACACCATATATTTT. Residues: CAWRGTPGNTIYF.

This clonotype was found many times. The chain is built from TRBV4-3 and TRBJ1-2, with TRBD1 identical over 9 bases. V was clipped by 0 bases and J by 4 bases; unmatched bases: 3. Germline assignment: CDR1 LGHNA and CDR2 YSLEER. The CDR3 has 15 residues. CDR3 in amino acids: CASSQDTGGVYGYTF. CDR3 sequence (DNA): TGCGCCAGCAGCCAAGACACAGGGGGCGTCTATGGCTACACCTTC.

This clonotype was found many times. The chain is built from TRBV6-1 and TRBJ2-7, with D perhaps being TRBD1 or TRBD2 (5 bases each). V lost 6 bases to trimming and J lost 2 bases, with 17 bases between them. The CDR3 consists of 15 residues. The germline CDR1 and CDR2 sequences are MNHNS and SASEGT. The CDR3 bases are TGTGCCAGCAGCTTGACCGGGACCCGAGCCTACGAGCAGTACTTC. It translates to CASSLTGTRAYEQYF.

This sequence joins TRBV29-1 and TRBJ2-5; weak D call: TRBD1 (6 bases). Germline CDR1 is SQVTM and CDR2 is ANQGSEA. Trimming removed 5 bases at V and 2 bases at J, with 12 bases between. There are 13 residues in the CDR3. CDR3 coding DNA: TGCAGCGTTCCCAGGGGAACACAAGAGACCCAGTACTTC. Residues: CSVPRGTQETQYF.

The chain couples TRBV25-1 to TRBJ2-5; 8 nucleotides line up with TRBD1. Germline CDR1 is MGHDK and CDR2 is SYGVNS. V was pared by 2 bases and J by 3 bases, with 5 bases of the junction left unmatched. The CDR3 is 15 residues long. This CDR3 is CASSEGQGAEETQYF. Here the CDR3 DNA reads TGTGCCAGCAGTGAAGGGCAGGGGGCTGAAGAGACCCAGTACTTC.

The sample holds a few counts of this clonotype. CDR3 residues: CASSDREKRVYGYTF. The DNA for the CDR3 is TGTGCCAGCAGCGACAGGGAGAAGCGCGTTTATGGCTACACCTTC. The gene calls are TRBV2 and TRBJ1-2; 7 bases match TRBD1. The CDR3 loop spans 15 amino acids. The germline CDR1 and CDR2 sequences are SNHLY and FYNNEI. V shed 6 bases and J 5 bases; nucleotides not matched to a gene: 12.

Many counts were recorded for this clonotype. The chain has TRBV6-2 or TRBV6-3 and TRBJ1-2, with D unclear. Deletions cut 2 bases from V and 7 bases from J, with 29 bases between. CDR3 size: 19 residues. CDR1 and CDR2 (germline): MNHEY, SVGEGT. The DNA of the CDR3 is TGTGCCAGCAGTTACCCGAGGTCCGAGCGGGGTATCGGGGAGCGTGGCTACACCTTC. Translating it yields CASSYPRSERGIGERGYTF.

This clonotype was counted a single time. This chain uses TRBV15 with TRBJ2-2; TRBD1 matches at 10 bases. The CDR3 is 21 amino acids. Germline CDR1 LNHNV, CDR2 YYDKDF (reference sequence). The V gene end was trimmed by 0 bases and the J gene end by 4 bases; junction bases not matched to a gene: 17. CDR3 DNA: TGTGCCACCAGCAGAGATCGGGACAGGGGCCCCGGACTAGGTCCCACCGGGGAGCTGTTTTTT. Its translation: CATSRDRDRGPGLGPTGELFF.

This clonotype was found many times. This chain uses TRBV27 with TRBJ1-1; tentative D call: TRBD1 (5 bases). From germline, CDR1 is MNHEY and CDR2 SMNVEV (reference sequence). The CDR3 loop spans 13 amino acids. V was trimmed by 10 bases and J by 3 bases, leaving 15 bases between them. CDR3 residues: CATGRVRHTEAFF. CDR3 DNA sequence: TGTGCCACCGGCAGGGTGAGGCACACTGAAGCTTTCTTT.

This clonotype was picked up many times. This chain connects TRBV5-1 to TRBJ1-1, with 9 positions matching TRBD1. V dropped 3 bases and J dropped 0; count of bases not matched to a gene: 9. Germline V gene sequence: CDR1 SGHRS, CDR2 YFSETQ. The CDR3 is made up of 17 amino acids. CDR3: CASSSGRDRVLNTEAFF. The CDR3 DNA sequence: TGCGCCAGCAGCTCCGGTCGGGACAGGGTATTGAACACTGAAGCTTTCTTT.

CDR3 sequence: CSARAGTWNYGYTF. CDR3 DNA: TGCAGTGCCCGCGCTGGGACATGGAACTATGGCTACACCTTC. The chain employs TRBV20-1 and TRBJ1-2, with D tentatively TRBD1 (6 bases). Trimming removed 6 bases from V and 2 bases from J, with 16 bases in between. CDR1 and CDR2 (germline): DFQATT, SNEGSKA (reference sequence). This CDR3 region has 14 residues.

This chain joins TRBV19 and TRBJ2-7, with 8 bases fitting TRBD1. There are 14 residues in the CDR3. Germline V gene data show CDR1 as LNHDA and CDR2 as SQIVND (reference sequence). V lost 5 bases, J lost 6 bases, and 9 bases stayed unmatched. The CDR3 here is CASSPGTGRFEQYF. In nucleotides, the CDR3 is TGTGCCAGTAGTCCAGGGACAGGCCGCTTCGAGCAGTACTTC.